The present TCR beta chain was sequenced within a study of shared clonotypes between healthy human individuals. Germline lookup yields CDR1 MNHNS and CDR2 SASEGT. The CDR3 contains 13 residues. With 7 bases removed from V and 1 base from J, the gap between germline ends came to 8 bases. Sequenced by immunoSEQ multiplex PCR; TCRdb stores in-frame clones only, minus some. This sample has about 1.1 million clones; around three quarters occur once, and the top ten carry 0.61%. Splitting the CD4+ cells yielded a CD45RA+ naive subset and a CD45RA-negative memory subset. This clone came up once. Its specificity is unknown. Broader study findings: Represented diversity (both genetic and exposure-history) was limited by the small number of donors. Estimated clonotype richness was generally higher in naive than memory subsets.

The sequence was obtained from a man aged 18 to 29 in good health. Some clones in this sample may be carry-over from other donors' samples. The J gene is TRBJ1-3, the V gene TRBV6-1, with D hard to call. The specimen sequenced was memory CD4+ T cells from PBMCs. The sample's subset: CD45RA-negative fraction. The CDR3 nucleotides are TGTGCCAGCAAGGGAGGTTCTGGAAACACCATATATTTT. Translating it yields CASKGGSGNTIYF.